This TCR beta chain was documented in a study of read filtering for tumor transcriptome and immune sequencing. About the research overall: Revised staging placed roughly eight patients in R-ISS I, 15 to 20 in II, 6 or 7 in III.

Molecular barcoded adaptors covering alpha/delta and beta/gamma chains were used on approximately 440 ng RNA. TCRdb reanalysed the reads using MiXCR and keeps one entry per CDR3 protein. The data contain more than 20,000 distinct CDR3 sequences, 20% to 25% of them seen just once; the ten biggest clones take up around 46%. This clonotype was counted only a few times. Its specificity is unknown. This CDR3 has 16 residues. V was pared by 1 base and J by 2 bases, with 7 bases of the junction left unmatched. Germline V lookup: CDR1 DFQATT, CDR2 SNEGSKA (reference sequence). Bone marrow was sampled from every patient at the time of active disease. Study results and limitations: Single-read clonotypes: about 81.9% of IR-seq clonotypes (roughly 4% of reads), around three quarters of RNA-seq clonotypes (under 50% of reads).

The rearrangement links TRBV20-1 to TRBJ2-5; the match to TRBD2 covers 10 bases. This clonotype was obtained from a donor over 35 with multiple myeloma. Sequencing used a population of CD138-negative cells sorted from bone marrow. The CDR3 DNA follows: TGCAGTGCTAGAGGGGGAAGCGGGGGGGTACAAGAGACCCAGTACTTC. It encodes CSARGGSGGVQETQYF.